The 21 T cell receptor beta chains listed next were all sequenced from one sample in a study of T cells in tumors after PD-1 blockade. Sequenced by immunoSEQ multiplex PCR; TCRdb stores in-frame clones only, minus some. The sample carries 45,000 to 60,000 clones, more than 75% recorded once. Sequencing used PBMCs, obtained before anti-PD-1 treatment. The receptor set was obtained from a human donor with basal cell carcinoma.

CDR3 residues: CASSLLYGYTF. The CDR3 nucleotides are TGTGCCAGCAGCTTGTTGTATGGCTACACCTTC. The chain is built from TRBV5-8 and TRBJ1-2; D remains unclear. V dropped 1 base and J dropped 5 bases, with 3 bases sitting between them. CDR1 and CDR2 from the germline V gene are SGHTS and YDEGEE. The CDR3 runs 11 residues. The full variable domain, in which reference TRBV5-8 and TRBJ1-2 provide the parts outside the CDR3, is EAGVTQSPTHLIKTRGQQATLRCSPISGHTSVYWYQQALGLGLQFLLWYDEGEERNRGNFPPRFSGRQFPNYSSELNVNALELEDSALYLCASSLLYGYTFGSGTRLTVV.

The chain joins TRBV5-1 to TRBJ2-7, with 7 nucleotides matching TRBD1. Germline V lookup: CDR1 SGHRS, CDR2 YFSETQ. Trimming cost V 0 bases and J 0 bases; bases outside gene matches: 3. The CDR3 is 15 amino acids. The CDR3 is CASSLGGTVSYEQYF. CDR3 sequence (DNA): TGCGCCAGCAGCTTGGGAGGGACAGTCTCCTACGAGCAGTACTTC. Combining the CDR3 with reference TRBV5-1 and TRBJ2-7 gives the whole variable domain KAGVTQTPRYLIKTRGQQVTLSCSPISGHRSVSWYQQTPGQGLQFLFEYFSETQRNKGNFPGRFSGRQFSNSRSEMNVSTLELGDSALYLCASSLGGTVSYEQYFGPGTRLTVT.

The genes are TRBV28 and TRBJ2-7; TRBD1 matches 11 bases. The junction had 9 bases not matched to a gene; V was cut back by 5 bases and J by 3 bases. The CDR3 consists of 16 residues. Germline values: CDR1 MDHEN, CDR2 SYDVKM. CDR3 DNA: TGTGCCAGCAGTCCCCGGACAGGGGGCCCTCTCTACGAGCAGTACTTC. Protein product: CASSPRTGGPLYEQYF.

The CDR3 DNA reads TGCGCCAGCAGTGAAAGGAGGGGGCCGGACACCGGGGAGCTGTTTTTT. Amino acid sequence: CASSERRGPDTGELFF. The chain is built from TRBV10-1 and TRBJ2-2; D might be TRBD1 (7 bases). V lost 3 bases and J lost 3, with 14 bases in between. CDR1 and CDR2 from the germline V gene are WNHNN and SYGVQD (reference sequence). The CDR3 has 16 residues.

This chain joins TRBV3-1 (or the pseudogene TRBV3-2) and TRBJ2-1, with D uncertain. Trimming stripped 1 base from V and 1 base from J, with 8 bases between. The CDR3 totals 15 residues. Germline V CDR1 and CDR2: LGHDT, YNNKEL (reference sequence). CDR3 in DNA: TGTGCCAGCAGCCAAGGGGCCCCTTCCTACAATGAGCAGTTCTTC. It encodes CASSQGAPSYNEQFF.

The rearrangement joins TRBV5-1 to TRBJ1-1; weak D call: TRBD1 (6 bases). From germline, CDR1 is SGHRS and CDR2 YFSETQ. The CDR3 runs 14 residues. Trimming cost V 4 bases and J 1 base, with 11 bases left between them. CDR3 in DNA: TGCGCCAGCAGCCGCTCGACAGGGAACACTGAAGCTTTCTTT. Encoded protein: CASSRSTGNTEAFF.

The chain recombines TRBV27 with TRBJ1-1; D perhaps matches TRBD1 (6 bases). This CDR3 comprises 14 residues. With 8 bases removed from V and 4 bases from J, the gap between germline ends came to 17 bases. Germline CDR1 reads MNHEY; CDR2 reads SMNVEV (reference sequence). The CDR3 sequence is CASAIGQSSTEAFF. The CDR3 DNA is TGTGCCAGCGCCATCGGACAGTCGAGCACTGAAGCTTTCTTT.

The J gene is TRBJ2-5, the V gene TRBV6-5; D is undetermined. Per germline, CDR1 MNHEY and CDR2 SVGAGI. Trimming removed 2 bases from V and 4 bases from J, with 5 bases in between. The CDR3 loop spans 12 amino acids. CDR3 protein: CASSYMGETQYF. CDR3 sequence (DNA): TGTGCCAGCAGTTACATGGGAGAGACCCAGTACTTC.

This clone was observed a few times. The gene calls are TRBV28 and TRBJ2-1; D not certain. The CDR3 has 14 residues. CDR1 is MDHEN and CDR2 is SYDVKM in the germline V gene. The V and J ends lost 6 bases and 4 bases respectively, with 13 bases between them. CDR3 sequence reads: CASSTRSKYNEQFF. Written as DNA, the CDR3 is TGTGCCAGCAGCACGCGCTCGAAATACAATGAGCAGTTCTTC.

This chain connects TRBV5-1 to TRBJ2-1; 7 nucleotides line up with TRBD2. Germline assignment: CDR1 SGHRS and CDR2 YFSETQ. The length of the CDR3 is 16 residues. J lost 4 bases, V lost 0 bases, and 7 bases had no gene match. The CDR3 sequence: CASSLVSSGKYNEQFF. The CDR3 DNA reads TGCGCCAGCAGCTTGGTGTCTAGCGGCAAGTACAATGAGCAGTTCTTC.

This chain connects TRBV6-6 to TRBJ1-2; TRBD1 agrees at 8 bases. Germline CDR1 is MNHNY and CDR2 is SVGAGI (reference sequence). The V and J ends lost 5 bases and 4 bases, in that order; junction bases with no gene match: 6. The CDR3 loop spans 14 amino acids. As DNA, the CDR3 is TGTGCCAGCAGTAACGGACAGGGAACCTATGGCTACACCTTC. It specifies CASSNGQGTYGYTF.

This chain joins TRBV28 and TRBJ1-1, with a possible D match to TRBD1 (6 bases). V was pared by 10 bases and J by 10 bases, with 25 bases between. Germline lookup yields CDR1 MDHEN and CDR2 SYDVKM. The CDR3 is made up of 14 amino acids. The CDR3 here is CATNSWVQGGRAFF. In DNA form, the CDR3 reads TGTGCCACCAATAGTTGGGTACAGGGTGGGAGAGCTTTCTTT.

This clone occurred a few times. The rearrangement joins TRBV11-1 to TRBJ2-7; perhaps TRBD1 as D (5 bases). V was clipped by 5 bases and J by 0 bases, with 17 bases between them. The CDR3 consists of 16 residues. The germline V gene encodes CDR1 SGHAT and CDR2 FQDESV (reference sequence). The CDR3 is CASSPRADISSYEQYF. CDR3 nucleotides: TGTGCCAGCAGCCCTAGGGCGGACATTAGCTCCTACGAGCAGTACTTC.

The genes are TRBV9 and TRBJ2-7; D tentatively fits TRBD1 or TRBD2 (5 bases each). Germline CDR1 SGDLS, CDR2 YYNGEE. The CDR3 consists of 15 residues. Trimming removed 1 base at V and 4 bases at J, with 15 bases between. Here the CDR3 DNA reads TGTGCCAGCAGCGTACAGTCCGGGGCGGCATACGAGCAGTACTTC. Amino acids: CASSVQSGAAYEQYF.

The chain is built from TRBV7-9 and TRBJ1-3; D may be TRBD1 (5 bases). Germline V gene sequence: CDR1 SEHNR, CDR2 FQNEAQ (reference sequence). The CDR3 consists of 16 residues. V was pared by 0 bases and J by 4 bases, with 13 bases between. The CDR3 coding sequence is TGTGCCAGCAGCTTAGCCAAGGGACTTAGAGGAAACACCATATATTTT. Protein sequence: CASSLAKGLRGNTIYF.

This clone was seen a handful of times. V gene TRBV24-1 combines with J gene TRBJ1-5, with unresolved D. The CDR3 runs to 14 residues. Germline loops: CDR1 KGHDR, CDR2 SFDVKD. V was pared by 1 base and J by 9 bases, with 12 bases between. The CDR3 bases are TGTGCCACCAGTGATTTTAGAGGCACGAGGCCCCAGCATTTT. It specifies CATSDFRGTRPQHF.

J is TRBJ1-3 and V is TRBV6-1; D ambiguous. The CDR3 is made up of 13 amino acids. Germline V gene lookup returns CDR1 MNHNS and CDR2 SASEGT. V lost 2 bases, J lost 4 bases, and 6 bases lay in between. The CDR3: CASSEQAGNTIYF. The CDR3 region has the DNA TGTGCCAGCAGTGAACAGGCGGGAAACACCATATATTTT.

This clone was detected a few times. The chain joins TRBV28 to TRBJ2-7; 8 positions agree with TRBD1. This CDR3 is 13 amino acids long. V was clipped by 7 bases and J by 4 bases; unmatched bases: 6. Germline CDR1 MDHEN, CDR2 SYDVKM. The CDR3 reads CASTTGGRYEQYF. CDR3 nucleotide sequence: TGTGCCAGCACCACAGGGGGTAGGTACGAGCAGTACTTC. The variable domain in full, completed from reference TRBV28 and TRBJ2-7, reads DVKVTQSSRYLVKRTGEKVFLECVQDMDHENMFWYRQDPGLGLRLIYFSYDVKMKEKGDIPEGYSVSREKKERFSLILESASTNQTSMYLCASTTGGRYEQYFGPGTRLTVT.

J is TRBJ2-1 and V is TRBV21-1. TRBV21-1 is an annotated pseudogene. There are 15 residues in the CDR3. The CDR3 DNA is TGTGCCAGCGGCCCGATCGCAGAGTGCTACAATGAGCAGTTCTTC. It is translated as CASGPIAECYNEQFF.

This chain links TRBV5-4 with TRBJ2-1; 14 bases fit TRBD2. Germline CDR1 SGHNT, CDR2 YYREEE (reference sequence). The CDR3 runs 18 residues. The V segment lost 3 bases and the J segment 8 bases; nucleotides outside the gene matches: 13. CDR3 DNA: TGTGCCAGCAGCTCCCGATCCGGGACTAGCGGGAGAGGTGATGAGCAGTTCTTC. This sequence encodes CASSSRSGTSGRGDEQFF.

The V gene is TRBV6-5, the J gene TRBJ2-1; D is perhaps TRBD1 (5 bases). CDR3 length: 12 residues. CDR1 and CDR2 (germline): MNHEY, SVGAGI. Deletions cut 6 bases from V and 2 bases from J, with 5 bases between. For the CDR3, the DNA is TGTGCCAGCAGCAGGGCCTACAATGAGCAGTTCTTC. Protein: CASSRAYNEQFF.